The 21 T cell receptor beta chains given below trace back to one sample, sequenced in a study of blood T cell repertoires in COVID-19. TCRdb keeps only in-frame clones here, not all; method: immunoSEQ multiplex PCR. The table has 55,000 to 75,000 clones, about 86% seen once. The sequencing sample was made of peripheral blood. Source of these receptors: a human donor in a cohort sampled during active COVID-19.

This clone occurred a few times. V is TRBV5-1 and J is TRBJ2-1, with 10 bases aligning to TRBD1. The CDR3 covers 15 residues. Germline assignment: CDR1 SGHRS and CDR2 YFSETQ. V lost 5 bases to trimming and J lost 6 bases; unmatched junction nucleotides: 8. The CDR3 sequence is CASSSGQGVGNEQFF. DNA of the CDR3: TGCGCCAGCAGTTCCGGACAGGGGGTTGGCAATGAGCAGTTCTTC.

The chain joins TRBV15 to TRBJ2-7; TRBD1 matches 8 bases. Germline lookup yields CDR1 LNHNV and CDR2 YYDKDF (reference sequence). CDR3 length: 14 residues. V was clipped by 0 bases and J by 2 bases; unmatched bases: 0. DNA for the CDR3: TGTGCCACCAGCAGAGAGGACAGGGCCTACGAGCAGTACTTC. Translation gives CATSREDRAYEQYF.

This sequence joins TRBV9 and TRBJ1-5; 10 bases are shared with TRBD1. Germline-derived CDR1 and CDR2 are SGDLS and YYNGEE. This CDR3 spans 15 amino acids. J lost 7 bases, V lost 3 bases, and 7 bases had no gene match. The CDR3 loop is CASSAGQGVSQPQHF. CDR3 nucleotide sequence: TGTGCCAGCAGCGCCGGACAGGGGGTGAGCCAGCCCCAGCATTTT.

The genes are TRBV6-5 and TRBJ1-6; D is perhaps TRBD1 (5 bases). Per germline, CDR1 MNHEY and CDR2 SVGAGI. This CDR3 has 14 amino acids. Trimming removed 6 bases at V and 9 bases at J, with 15 bases between. CDR3 nucleotide sequence: TGTGCCAGCAGGAAGGACATATCCAGTTCACCCCTCCACTTT. It yields the protein CASRKDISSSPLHF.

The chain uses TRBV7-6 and TRBJ2-3; D not resolved. Trimming took 5 bases from V and 5 from J, leaving 8 bases between them. Germline lookup yields CDR1 SGHVS and CDR2 FNYEAQ. The CDR3 is 12 amino acids. The CDR3 DNA reads TGTGCCAGCAGCCATCCCGGAGATACGCAGTATTTT. Translation gives CASSHPGDTQYF.

The chain carries TRBV3-1 (or the pseudogene TRBV3-2) and TRBJ1-4, with D possibly TRBD1 on 6 matching bases. CDR3 length: 15 amino acids. Germline V gives CDR1 LGHDT, CDR2 YNNKEL (reference sequence). The germline V and J ends were trimmed by 4 bases and 4 bases, with 13 bases remaining between them. CDR3 loop: CASSLSDRSNEKLFF. The CDR3 nucleotides read TGTGCCAGCAGCCTTAGTGACAGGAGTAATGAAAAACTGTTTTTT.

The CDR3 protein is CASSLFSDSQNYGYTF. CDR3 DNA sequence: TGTGCCAGCAGTTTATTTTCCGACAGCCAGAACTATGGCTACACCTTC. V gene TRBV28 combines with J gene TRBJ1-2; D may be TRBD1 (5 bases). The CDR3 contains 16 residues. Trimming took 1 base from V and 2 from J, leaving 14 bases between them. Germline loops: CDR1 MDHEN, CDR2 SYDVKM.

This clone was observed once. CDR3 amino acids: CASSQGEAGELFF. The DNA for the CDR3 is TGTGCCAGCAGTCAGGGGGAGGCCGGGGAGCTGTTTTTT. This sequence joins TRBV2 and TRBJ2-2, with a possible D match to TRBD1 (7 bases). The germline V and J ends were trimmed by 5 bases and 6 bases, with 10 bases remaining between them. CDR1 SNHLY and CDR2 FYNNEI come from the germline V gene. This CDR3 contains 13 residues. Based on the CDR3 plus reference TRBV2 and TRBJ2-2, the full variable domain is EPEVTQTPSHQVTQMGQEVILRCVPISNHLYFYWYRQILGQKVEFLVSFYNNEISEKSEIFDDQFSVERPDGSNFTLKIRSTKLEDSAMYFCASSQGEAGELFFGEGSRLTVL.

V gene TRBV29-1 combines with J gene TRBJ2-7, with D perhaps matching TRBD1 (6 bases). Trimming pared 5 bases from V and 3 bases from J, leaving 17 bases between. In germline, CDR1 is SQVTM, CDR2 ANQGSEA. The CDR3 runs 14 residues. The CDR3 coding sequence is TGCAGCGTTAGAACCGGGACACCCGGCTACGAGCAGTACTTC. It is translated as CSVRTGTPGYEQYF.

The chain joins TRBV12-5 to TRBJ2-1; the match to TRBD2 covers 10 bases. Germline CDR1 reads LGHNT; CDR2 reads FRNRAP. V was pared by 2 bases and J by 4 bases, with 5 bases of the junction left unmatched. This CDR3 contains 16 residues. This chain's CDR3 is CASGLSRTSGYNEQFF. For the CDR3, the DNA is TGTGCTAGTGGTTTGTCTCGGACTAGCGGTTACAATGAGCAGTTCTTC.

This clone ranks as medium-sized. The genes are TRBV15 and TRBJ2-7; a weak D match, TRBD1 (7 bases). V shed 3 bases and J shed 3 bases, with 15 bases lying between them. The V gene's germline CDR1 is LNHNV and CDR2 YYDKDF (reference sequence). CDR3 length: 15 amino acids. CDR3 region: CATSRGGQRDYEQYF. DNA of the CDR3: TGTGCCACCAGCAGGGGGGGACAGCGAGACTACGAGCAGTACTTC.

The chain recombines TRBV4-2 with TRBJ2-5; maybe TRBD2 (6 bases). This CDR3 comprises 13 residues. In germline, CDR1 is LGHNA, CDR2 YNFKEQ. Trimming stripped 6 bases from V and 7 bases from J, with 15 bases between. The CDR3 DNA follows: TGTGCCAGCAGTCCCTCACTAGCAGGGACCCAGTACTTC. This translates into CASSPSLAGTQYF.

As to this clone: At one end the junction does not follow the germline gene, possibly because of a read error. This chain uses TRBV7-7 with TRBJ2-1; 8 bases align to TRBD2. Germline values: CDR1 SSHAT, CDR2 FNYEAQ (reference sequence). This CDR3 contains 15 residues. CDR3 residues: CASSYRAAGVDEQFF. The CDR3 DNA follows: TGTGCTAGCAGCTACAGAGCAGCGGGAGTCGATGAGCAGTTCTTC. The full variable domain, in which reference TRBV7-7 and TRBJ2-1 provide the parts outside the CDR3, is GAGVSQSPRYKVTKRGQDVTLRCDPISSHATLYWYQQALGQGPEFLTYFNYEAQPDKSGLPSDRFSAERPEGSISTLTIQRTEQRDSAMYRCASSYRAAGVDEQFFGPGTRLTVL.

This clone turned up a few times. This sample includes further DNA sequences coding for the same CDR3. V gene TRBV11-2 combines with J gene TRBJ1-2, with TRBD1 as a possible D gene (5 bases). With 0 bases removed from V and 4 bases from J, the gap between germline ends came to 15 bases. There are 16 residues in the CDR3. Germline loops: CDR1 SGHAT, CDR2 FQNNGV. The CDR3 loop reads CASSLDSGTGVYGYTF. The CDR3 DNA reads as TGTGCCAGCAGCTTAGATTCCGGGACGGGAGTCTATGGCTACACCTTC.

The rearrangement uses TRBV7-3 and TRBJ2-1; 11 nucleotides align to TRBD2. The CDR3 is 15 amino acids. With 1 base clipped from V and 8 bases from J, the junction kept 4 bases outside the gene matches. Germline V gives CDR1 SGHTA, CDR2 FQGTGA. The CDR3: CASSLRGSGRDEQFF. The CDR3 coding sequence is TGTGCCAGCAGCTTAAGGGGTAGCGGGAGGGATGAGCAGTTCTTC.

The rearrangement links TRBV21-1 to TRBJ2-5; whether TRBD1, the table's D call, matches the DNA was not checked. TRBV21-1 is described as a pseudogene. This CDR3 has 16 residues. The chain's CDR3 is CASSPTPGQGSETQYF. Written as DNA, the CDR3 is TGTGCCAGCAGTCCCACTCCGGGACAGGGGAGCGAGACCCAGTACTTC.

The CDR3 nucleotides are TGTGCCAGCAGTGACCCTGGCTCATCCCGGGGTACGCAGTATTTT. Translated, it gives CASSDPGSSRGTQYF. The chain employs TRBV25-1 and TRBJ2-3; D may be TRBD2 (5 bases). The CDR3 loop spans 15 amino acids. Trimming took 3 bases from V and 8 from J, leaving 18 bases between them. Germline-derived CDR1 and CDR2 are MGHDK and SYGVNS.

This chain links TRBV27 with TRBJ1-2; 8 bases map to TRBD1. CDR1 and CDR2 (germline): MNHEY, SMNVEV (reference sequence). This CDR3 contains 14 residues. Trimming removed 4 bases from V and 8 bases from J; junction bases left unmatched: 9. The CDR3 sequence: CASSWAGGAKGYTF. The CDR3 nucleotides are TGTGCCAGCAGTTGGGCAGGGGGCGCGAAGGGCTACACCTTC.

V is TRBV10-3 and J is TRBJ2-3; 8 bases fit TRBD2. Trimming at V came to 10 bases and at J to 3 bases, leaving 6 bases not matched to a gene. CDR1 ENHRY and CDR2 SYGVKD come from the germline V gene. This CDR3 spans 13 amino acids. The CDR3 region has the DNA TGTGCCACTCGAGCGGGGGAAACAGATACGCAGTATTTT. This sequence encodes CATRAGETDTQYF.

The DNA of the CDR3 is TGTGCCAGCAGCTTGACCCTGGTAGAGGGTGAGCAGTTCTTC. Translated, it gives CASSLTLVEGEQFF. This rearrangement joins TRBV5-4 to TRBJ2-1, with D possibly TRBD2 on 5 matching bases. V was clipped by 1 base and J by 9 bases, with 14 bases between them. CDR1 and CDR2 (germline): SGHNT, YYREEE (reference sequence). The CDR3 length is 14 residues. Looking up the rest from reference TRBV5-4 and TRBJ2-1 gives the full variable domain: ETGVTQSPTHLIKTRGQQVTLRCSSQSGHNTVSWYQQALGQGPQFIFQYYREEENGRGNFPPRFSGLQFPNYSSELNVNALELDDSALYLCASSLTLVEGEQFFGPGTRLTVL.

The chain is built from TRBV6-1 and TRBJ2-1; 8 bases match TRBD2. Trimming at V came to 1 base and at J to 9 bases, leaving 8 bases not matched to a gene. The CDR3 sequence is 15 residues long. Germline V gene data show CDR1 as MNHNS and CDR2 as SASEGT. This CDR3 reads CASSEEAGALSEQFF. DNA for the CDR3: TGTGCCAGCAGTGAAGAAGCGGGAGCCCTTAGTGAGCAGTTCTTC.